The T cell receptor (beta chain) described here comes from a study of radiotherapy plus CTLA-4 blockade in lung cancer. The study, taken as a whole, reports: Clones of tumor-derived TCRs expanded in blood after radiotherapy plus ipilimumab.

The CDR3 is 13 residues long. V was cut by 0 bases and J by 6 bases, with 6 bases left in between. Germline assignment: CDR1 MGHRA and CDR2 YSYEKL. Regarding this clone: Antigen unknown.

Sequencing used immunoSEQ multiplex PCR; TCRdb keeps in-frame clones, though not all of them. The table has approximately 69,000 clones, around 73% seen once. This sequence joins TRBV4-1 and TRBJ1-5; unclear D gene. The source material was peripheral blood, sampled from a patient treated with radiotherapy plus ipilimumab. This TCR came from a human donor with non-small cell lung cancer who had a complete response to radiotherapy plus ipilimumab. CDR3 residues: CASSQDRTQPQHF. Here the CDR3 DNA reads TGCGCCAGCAGCCAAGATCGTACTCAGCCCCAGCATTTT.